This entry is about one T cell receptor beta chain. The antigen is unknown. A multiplex PCR was run with 60 Vbeta primers and 13 Jbeta primers. Using immunoSEQ multiplex PCR, the repertoire was profiled, and TCRdb retains in-frame clones only, with some absent. The ten most abundant clones cover 4% to 5.5% of a sample with about 59,000 clones. The germline CDR1 and CDR2 sequences are KGHSH and LQKENI. CDR3 size: 15 residues. Trimming took 4 bases from V and 3 from J, leaving 15 bases between them. The entry originates in a study of cytomegalovirus exposure and HLA in healthy donors. Study conclusions and caveats: Later analysis placed DRB1 highest and HLA-C lowest in TCR association rates, which differed by HLA locus. Accounts indicate the classifier identified cytomegalovirus status with strong specificity and sensitivity.

The TCR originated in a man aged 30 to 45 in good health and CMV-seropositive. Material: PBMCs. The rearrangement uses TRBV18 and TRBJ1-2, with D uncertain. The CDR3 here is CASSREERTDYGYTF. The CDR3 DNA reads as TGTGCCAGCTCACGGGAGGAAAGGACCGACTATGGCTACACCTTC.